The present T cell receptor beta chain was sequenced within a study of CD8 T cell repertoires and HIV-1 epitope variants. Across the study: T cells were stimulated with Twenty-five Gag and Nef peptides separately. Epitopes were three Gag families plus Nef HW9 and YT9.

The repertoire was sequenced with immunoSEQ multiplex PCR; TCRdb's copy has only in-frame clones and lacks some. The data show 95,000 or so clones, roughly four fifths seen once. The CDR3 contains 17 residues. Germline V gives CDR1 LNHNV, CDR2 YYDKDF (reference sequence). The J segment lost 0 bases and the V segment lost 0 bases, leaving 5 bases of the junction unmatched. In its sample, this clone was seen a few times. Its specificity is unknown. Regarding the study as a whole: Beta chains alone show antigen proliferation, not cytokine profile or function.

Material for sequencing was uncultured baseline CD8+ T cells from peripheral blood mononuclear cells (PBMCs). The genes are TRBV15 and TRBJ1-5, with 7 bases lining up with TRBD1. The clonotype originates from a male donor with HIV. CDR3 sequence (DNA): TGTGCCACCAGCAGAGACCCTAGGGGGCTTAGCAATCAGCCCCAGCATTTT. Translated, it gives CATSRDPRGLSNQPQHF.